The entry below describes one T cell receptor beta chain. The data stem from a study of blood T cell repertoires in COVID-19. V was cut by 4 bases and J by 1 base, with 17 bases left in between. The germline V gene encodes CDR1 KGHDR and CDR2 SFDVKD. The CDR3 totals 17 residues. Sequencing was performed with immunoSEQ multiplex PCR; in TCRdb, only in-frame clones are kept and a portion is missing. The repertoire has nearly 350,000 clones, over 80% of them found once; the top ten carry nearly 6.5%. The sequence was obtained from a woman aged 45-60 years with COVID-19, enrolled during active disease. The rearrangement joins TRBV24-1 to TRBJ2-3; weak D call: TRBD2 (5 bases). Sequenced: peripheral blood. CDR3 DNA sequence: TGTGCCACCAGTGACCCCCCGACCGCGGGCGGCACAGATACGCAGTATTTT. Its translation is CATSDPPTAGGTDTQYF.